The 27 T cell receptor beta chains listed next were all sequenced from one sample in a study of blood T cell repertoires in COVID-19 (dated by TCRdb to 2018 to 2020). The library was prepared using the immunoSEQ multiplex PCR assay. The clones in this table, taken by TCRdb from immuneACCESS, are in-frame only. Not every clone is retained; where verified, under half of the shortfall comes from an unresolved V gene, and the cause of the rest is unknown. Across this sample there are 150,000 to 200,000 clones, with about 82% seen only once. Of the sample, 4.5% to 5.5% is held by the ten largest clones. Sequencing was performed on peripheral blood. Receptors originate from a woman in her twenties or thirties with acute or convalescent COVID-19.

V is TRBV18 and J is TRBJ2-3; the D gene is possibly TRBD2 (6 bases). Germline assignment: CDR1 KGHSH and CDR2 LQKENI. Trimming stripped 1 base from V and 6 bases from J, with 14 bases between. CDR3 length: 15 residues. CDR3 sequence (DNA): TGTGCCAGCTCACCACTAGCGGCAGCGAGGGATACGCAGTATTTT. Translating it yields CASSPLAAARDTQYF.

The V and J genes are TRBV5-4 and TRBJ2-3; a weak D match, TRBD1 (5 bases). Germline CDR1 and CDR2: SGHNT and YYREEE (reference sequence). V was trimmed by 2 bases and J by 1 base, leaving 11 bases between them. CDR3 size: 15 residues. CDR3 nucleotide sequence: TGTGCCAGCAGCTTAGGTGGGGCCGGCACAGATACGCAGTATTTT. Translation: CASSLGGAGTDTQYF.

DNA for the CDR3: TGTGCCAGCAGCCCAACAGGGGTTGCTGAAGCTTTCTTT. Protein product: CASSPTGVAEAFF. This chain joins TRBV7-3 and TRBJ1-1; 7 nucleotides match TRBD1. The germline gives CDR1 SGHTA, CDR2 FQGTGA. The CDR3 covers 13 residues. V was pared by 5 bases and J by 6 bases, with 6 bases of the junction left unmatched.

The rearrangement joins TRBV14 to TRBJ2-1; no clear D gene. The CDR3 length is 15 residues. CDR1 and CDR2 from the germline V gene are SGHDN and FVKESK. Trimming pared 3 bases from V and 3 bases from J, leaving 12 bases between. CDR3 nucleotide sequence: TGTGCCAGCAGCCAGGGTAAACAGTTCTACAATGAGCAGTTCTTC. Translation gives CASSQGKQFYNEQFF.

This clone was detected only a few times. The chain combines TRBV7-3 with TRBJ1-6, with 7 bases that match TRBD1. The CDR3 spans 14 residues. CDR1 and CDR2 (germline): SGHTA, FQGTGA. J gave up 7 bases and V 4 bases, and 4 bases lay outside the gene matches. The chain's CDR3 is CASSYGTENSPLHF. CDR3 nucleotide sequence: TGTGCCAGCAGCTACGGGACAGAGAATTCACCCCTCCACTTT.

In this sample, this clone turned up a few times. Germline and junction disagree at one end, which may indicate a read error. The chain couples TRBV2 to TRBJ1-1; tentatively, D is TRBD1 (5 bases). The CDR3 is made up of 11 amino acids. The germline CDR1 and CDR2 sequences are SNHLY and FYNNEI. CDR3 protein: CASSPGGEVTF. The CDR3 DNA sequence: TGTGCCAGCAGTCCGGGGGGGGAAGTAACCTTT.

The V gene is TRBV27, the J gene TRBJ2-5, with D perhaps TRBD2 (5 bases). V gave up 3 bases and J gave up 7 bases, with 6 bases separating them. From germline, CDR1 is MNHEY and CDR2 SMNVEV (reference sequence). This CDR3 spans 11 amino acids. The CDR3 coding sequence is TGTGCCAGCAGTTTCAGCGGGACCCAGTACTTC. Residues: CASSFSGTQYF.

This chain connects TRBV3-1 (or the pseudogene TRBV3-2) to TRBJ2-2; D is ambiguous. The germline V gene encodes CDR1 LGHDT and CDR2 YNNKEL (reference sequence). This CDR3 region has 13 residues. Between the trimmed V and J ends, which lost 6 bases and 2 bases, there was a span of 7 bases. CDR3 protein: CASRLLNTGELFF. The CDR3 DNA sequence: TGTGCCAGCAGACTCCTAAACACCGGGGAGCTGTTTTTT.

This rearrangement joins TRBV6-5 to TRBJ1-3; D unclear. The ends were cut back, 5 bases at V and 0 bases at J, with 11 bases in the middle. This CDR3 is built from 15 residues. Per germline, CDR1 MNHEY and CDR2 SVGAGI. For the CDR3, the DNA is TGTGCCAGCAGTCAACAGTCTACCTCTGGAAACACCATATATTTT. This sequence encodes CASSQQSTSGNTIYF.

CDR3 sequence: CASSLVGDRGNEQYF. CDR3 in DNA: TGTGCCAGCAGCTTAGTTGGAGACAGGGGGAACGAGCAGTACTTC. J is TRBJ2-7 and V is TRBV7-2; 9 bases fit TRBD1. The CDR3 extends over 15 amino acids. Germline loops: CDR1 SGHTA, CDR2 FQGNSA. J gave up 5 bases and V 1 base, and 6 bases lay outside the gene matches.

The rearrangement joins TRBV28 to TRBJ2-3, with 8 positions matching TRBD1. J lost 5 bases, V lost 5 bases, and 12 bases had no gene match. The CDR3 is 16 amino acids. CDR1 MDHEN and CDR2 SYDVKM come from the germline V gene. The CDR3 loop reads CASSQRSRGLIDTQYF. CDR3 DNA sequence: TGTGCCAGCAGTCAAAGGAGCAGGGGGCTTATAGATACGCAGTATTTT.

The genes are TRBV5-1 and TRBJ1-2, with no clear D. V was clipped by 4 bases and J by 3 bases, with 19 bases between them. Germline assignment: CDR1 SGHRS and CDR2 YFSETQ. The length of the CDR3 is 16 residues. Here the CDR3 reads CASSLAGGPVDYGYTF. In nucleotides, the CDR3 is TGCGCCAGCAGCCTGGCCGGCGGCCCGGTGGACTATGGCTACACCTTC.

The rearrangement uses TRBV28 and TRBJ2-5, with 7 bases aligning to TRBD1. Germline V gene lookup returns CDR1 MDHEN and CDR2 SYDVKM. The CDR3 totals 15 residues. Germline trimming cut 5 bases from V and 1 base from J; bases unmatched to any gene: 7. Here the CDR3 reads CASSAWTGPQETQYF. The CDR3 nucleotides are TGTGCCAGCAGTGCCTGGACAGGCCCCCAAGAGACCCAGTACTTC. The full variable domain, completed using reference TRBV28 and TRBJ2-5, is DVKVTQSSRYLVKRTGEKVFLECVQDMDHENMFWYRQDPGLGLRLIYFSYDVKMKEKGDIPEGYSVSREKKERFSLILESASTNQTSMYLCASSAWTGPQETQYFGPGTRLLVL.

There are a few counts of this clone. This sequence joins TRBV5-4 and TRBJ2-7, with D possibly being TRBD2 (5 bases). This CDR3 is built from 11 residues. Germline V gene lookup returns CDR1 SGHNT and CDR2 YYREEE (reference sequence). V gave up 4 bases and J gave up 12 bases, with 14 bases separating them. The CDR3 sequence: CASSAGSGRYF. The CDR3 DNA reads TGTGCCAGCAGCGCGGGCTCCGGCCGGTACTTC. The full variable domain, in which reference TRBV5-4 and TRBJ2-7 provide the parts outside the CDR3, is ETGVTQSPTHLIKTRGQQVTLRCSSQSGHNTVSWYQQALGQGPQFIFQYYREEENGRGNFPPRFSGLQFPNYSSELNVNALELDDSALYLCASSAGSGRYFGPGTRLTVT.

The chain joins TRBV2 to TRBJ1-3; no clear D gene. Germline V gene sequence: CDR1 SNHLY, CDR2 FYNNEI. The V end lost 7 bases, the J end lost 0 bases, and 13 bases lay between the germline ends. This CDR3 contains 15 residues. This CDR3 is CASTTGIPSGNTIYF. The CDR3 DNA sequence: TGTGCCAGCACGACGGGGATCCCCTCTGGAAACACCATATATTTT.

This rearrangement joins TRBV16 to TRBJ1-5, with TRBD1 identical over 9 bases. V shed 3 bases and J 0 bases; nucleotides not matched to a gene: 9. Germline V gene sequence: CDR1 KGHSY, CDR2 FQNENV. This CDR3 contains 18 residues. The CDR3 region has the DNA TGTGCCAGCAGCCACGCCGGACAGGGGTTCATTAGCAATCAGCCCCAGCATTTT. Its protein is CASSHAGQGFISNQPQHF. The full variable domain, rest sourced from reference TRBV16 and TRBJ1-5, is GEEVAQTPKHLVRGEGQKAKLYCAPIKGHSYVFWYQQVLKNEFKFLISFQNENVFDETGMPKERFSAKCLPNSPCSLEIQATKLEDSAVYFCASSHAGQGFISNQPQHFGDGTRLSIL.

This clone was counted between two and nine times. V is TRBV18 and J is TRBJ1-1, with 12 bases matching TRBD1. V lost 6 bases to trimming and J lost 9 bases; unmatched junction nucleotides: 8. Germline lookup yields CDR1 KGHSH and CDR2 LQKENI. CDR3 size: 14 residues. The CDR3 loop is CASSPGQGALKAFF. As DNA, the CDR3 is TGTGCCAGCTCTCCGGGACAGGGGGCATTGAAAGCTTTCTTT.

The chain carries TRBV5-4 and TRBJ1-5; D is uncertain. This CDR3 region has 16 residues. Germline loops: CDR1 SGHNT, CDR2 YYREEE (reference sequence). Trimming removed 4 bases from V and 1 base from J, with 15 bases in between. The CDR3 coding sequence is TGTGCCAGCAGCCCCCGGGAAGGACCGAGCAATCAGCCCCAGCATTTT. Its protein is CASSPREGPSNQPQHF. Full variable domain (rest looked up from reference TRBV5-4 and TRBJ1-5): ETGVTQSPTHLIKTRGQQVTLRCSSQSGHNTVSWYQQALGQGPQFIFQYYREEENGRGNFPPRFSGLQFPNYSSELNVNALELDDSALYLCASSPREGPSNQPQHFGDGTRLSIL.

A few counts support this clone. The gene calls are TRBV27 and TRBJ1-5, with 10 nucleotides matching TRBD1. CDR1 and CDR2 (germline): MNHEY, SMNVEV (reference sequence). V shed 6 bases and J 4 bases; nucleotides not matched to a gene: 6. The CDR3 spans 15 residues. The CDR3 sequence is CASSPGQGQNQPQHF. The CDR3 coding sequence is TGTGCCAGCAGCCCGGGACAGGGGCAGAATCAGCCCCAGCATTTT.

The chain combines TRBV28 with TRBJ1-2, with 9 positions matching TRBD1. In germline, CDR1 is MDHEN, CDR2 SYDVKM. V gave up 6 bases and J gave up 10 bases; unmatched junction bases: 6. The CDR3 is 12 amino acids. Here the CDR3 DNA reads TGTGCCAGCAGCCGGACAGGGGCCGACTACACCTTC. Protein sequence: CASSRTGADYTF.

The chain employs TRBV23-1 and TRBJ1-6; tentatively, D is TRBD1 (6 bases). TRBV23-1 is given ORF status, its function remaining uncertain. The CDR3 is 17 amino acids. The V gene lost 8 bases and the J gene lost 4 bases, with 21 bases spanning the gap. This chain's CDR3 is CASHVPGQRYYNSPLHF. CDR3 coding DNA: TGCGCCAGCCACGTCCCAGGACAGCGATATTATAATTCACCCCTCCACTTT.

The chain links TRBV5-6 to TRBJ2-4, with unresolved D. V lost 2 bases and J 0 bases, leaving 9 bases between the germline ends. Germline assignment: CDR1 SGHDT and CDR2 YYEEEE. This CDR3 is 15 amino acids long. The CDR3 sequence: CASSFVDSAKNIQYF. In DNA form, the CDR3 reads TGTGCCAGCAGCTTCGTAGATTCAGCCAAAAACATTCAGTACTTC.

Turning to this clone: The germline gene is not matched at one end of the junction; a read error may be the cause. The chain has TRBV6-1 and TRBJ2-7; 7 positions agree with TRBD1. CDR1 is MNHNS and CDR2 is SASEGT in the germline V gene. The CDR3 contains 12 residues. In DNA, the CDR3 is TGTGCCAGCAGTGACCCCCGACAGGGAATGGGCTTC. It encodes CASSDPRQGMGF.

The chain carries TRBV5-4 and TRBJ2-7; 7 bases agree with TRBD1. CDR3 length: 15 residues. V trimming: 3 bases; J trimming: 2 bases; junction bases outside the gene matches: 8. The germline V gene encodes CDR1 SGHNT and CDR2 YYREEE (reference sequence). CDR3 DNA: TGTGCCAGCAGCTCGGGACAGCTGGGCGCCTACGAGCAGTACTTC. Translating it yields CASSSGQLGAYEQYF.

The V and J genes are TRBV14 and TRBJ1-2; TRBD1 matches at 8 bases. V was pared by 0 bases and J by 1 base, with 4 bases of the junction left unmatched. Germline V gene sequence: CDR1 SGHDN, CDR2 FVKESK. The CDR3 runs to 16 residues. CDR3 bases: TGTGCCAGCAGCCAAGAAGGACAGGGACTTAACTATGGCTACACCTTC. It codes for CASSQEGQGLNYGYTF.

The chain links TRBV28 to TRBJ2-6; TRBD2 is a possible D gene (6 bases). Germline CDR1 reads MDHEN; CDR2 reads SYDVKM. This CDR3 has 14 amino acids. V lost 6 bases, J lost 4 bases, and 10 bases lay in between. The DNA of the CDR3 is TGTGCCAGCAGGGAGGGAGGCGGGGCCAACGTCCTGACTTTC. This translates into CASREGGGANVLTF.

The CDR3 sequence: CASSGRGLISEAFF. The CDR3 nucleotides read TGTGCCAGCAGTGGCAGGGGGTTGATTTCTGAAGCTTTCTTT. The chain uses TRBV28 and TRBJ1-1, with 7 bases fitting TRBD1. Germline loops: CDR1 MDHEN, CDR2 SYDVKM. The junction had 9 bases not matched to a gene; V was cut back by 5 bases and J by 6 bases. The CDR3 sequence is 14 residues long.